This T cell receptor (beta chain) appears in the sequencing data of a study of shared clonotypes between healthy human individuals. Study background: CD4 naive and memory got three plates each, CD8 naive two, CD8 memory one. The study's findings and limits: Against clonotypes common to all four donors, non-shared ones had lower generation probabilities. Naive CD4 clonotypes overlapped across a few donors at approximately 5.3%.

Notes on this clone: Its antigen is currently unknown.

Germline V gene lookup returns CDR1 SQVTM and CDR2 ANQGSEA. This CDR3 has 12 amino acids. At a deep level, the assay was run. Libraries were prepared by immunoSEQ multiplex PCR; TCRdb keeps only in-frame clonotypes and omits some of them. There are millions of clones in the sample; roughly nine tenths occur only once, and around 0.14% lies in the top ten. The clonotype comes from a man between 18 and 29 years old in good health. The chain links TRBV29-1 to TRBJ2-5; D is possibly TRBD1 (6 bases). What was sequenced was naive CD4+ T cells sorted from blood. Subset denoted: CD45RA+ positively selected. The CDR3 here is CSFLGQRETQYF. In DNA, the CDR3 is TGCAGTTTTCTAGGACAGAGAGAGACCCAGTACTTC.